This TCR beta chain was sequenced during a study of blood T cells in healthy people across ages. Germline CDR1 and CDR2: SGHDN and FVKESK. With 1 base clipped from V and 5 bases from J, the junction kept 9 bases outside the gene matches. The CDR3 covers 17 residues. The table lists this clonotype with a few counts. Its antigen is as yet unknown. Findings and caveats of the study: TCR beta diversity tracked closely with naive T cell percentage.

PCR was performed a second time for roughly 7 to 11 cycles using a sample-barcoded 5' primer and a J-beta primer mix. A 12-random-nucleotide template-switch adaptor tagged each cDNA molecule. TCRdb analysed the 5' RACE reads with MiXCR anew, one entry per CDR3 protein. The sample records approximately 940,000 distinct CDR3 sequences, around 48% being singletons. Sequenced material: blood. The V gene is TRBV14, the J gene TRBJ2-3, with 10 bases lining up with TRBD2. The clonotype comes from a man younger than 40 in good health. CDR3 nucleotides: TGTGCCAGCAGCCAAGGCCTAGCGGGGGTGAGGATAGATACGCAGTATTTT. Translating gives CASSQGLAGVRIDTQYF. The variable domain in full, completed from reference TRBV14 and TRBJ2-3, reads EAGVTQFPSHSVIEKGQTVTLRCDPISGHDNLYWYRRVMGKEIKFLLHFVKESKQDESGMPNNRFLAERTGGTYSTLKVQPAELEDSGVYFCASSQGLAGVRIDTQYFGPGTRLTVL.